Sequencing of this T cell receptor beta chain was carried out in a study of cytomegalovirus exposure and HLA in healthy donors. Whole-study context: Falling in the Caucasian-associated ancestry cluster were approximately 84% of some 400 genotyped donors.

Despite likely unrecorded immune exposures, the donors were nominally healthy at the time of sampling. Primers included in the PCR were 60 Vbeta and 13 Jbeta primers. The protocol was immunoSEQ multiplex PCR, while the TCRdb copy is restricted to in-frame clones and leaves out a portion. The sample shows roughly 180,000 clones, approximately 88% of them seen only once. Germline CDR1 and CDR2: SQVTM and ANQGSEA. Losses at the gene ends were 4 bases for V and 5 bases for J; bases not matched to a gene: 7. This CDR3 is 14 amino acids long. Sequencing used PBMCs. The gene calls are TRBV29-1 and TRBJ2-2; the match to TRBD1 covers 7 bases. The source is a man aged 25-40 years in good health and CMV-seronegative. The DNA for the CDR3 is TGCAGCGTTGGCACCGGGACAGATACCGGGGAGCTGTTTTTT. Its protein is CSVGTGTDTGELFF.